This entry concerns a single T cell receptor beta chain. The CDR3 covers 16 residues. V was shortened by 3 bases and J by 4 bases, with 18 bases between the two germline ends. Per germline, CDR1 ENHRY and CDR2 SYGVKD. The sample belongs to a study of blood T cell repertoires in COVID-19. The authors' processing: Amplifying reference gene primers gave estimates of nucleated cell counts. Only in-frame clones appear in the TCRdb table, and some are missing; sequencing was by immunoSEQ multiplex PCR. Clonal size and the V and J genes are those of that table, whereas D and trimming came from the DNA. The table lists 300,000 to 400,000 clones, roughly 87% of them singletons. The participants were between about 18 and 90 years old and came from 20 to 30 US areas.

The chain is built from TRBV10-3 and TRBJ1-1; D remains unclear. The sequencing sample was made of PBMCs or T cells enriched from blood (not recorded which). The clonotype comes from a woman aged 25-40 years who had recovered from COVID-19. The CDR3 spells CAISDPFVRGRTEAFF. CDR3 bases: TGTGCCATCAGTGACCCGTTTGTCCGGGGTCGCACTGAAGCTTTCTTT.